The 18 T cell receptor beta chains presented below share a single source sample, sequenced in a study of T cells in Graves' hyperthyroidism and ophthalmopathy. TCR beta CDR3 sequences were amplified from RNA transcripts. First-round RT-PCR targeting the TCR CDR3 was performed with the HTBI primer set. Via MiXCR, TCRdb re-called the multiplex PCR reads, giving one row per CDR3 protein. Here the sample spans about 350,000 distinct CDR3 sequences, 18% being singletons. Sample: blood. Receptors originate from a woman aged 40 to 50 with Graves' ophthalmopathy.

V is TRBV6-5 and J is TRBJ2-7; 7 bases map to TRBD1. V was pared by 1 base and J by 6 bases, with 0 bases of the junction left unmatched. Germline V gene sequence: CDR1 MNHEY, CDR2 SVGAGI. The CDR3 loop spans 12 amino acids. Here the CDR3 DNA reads TGTGCCAGCAGTTACTACAGGGGCGAGCAGTACTTC. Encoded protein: CASSYYRGEQYF.

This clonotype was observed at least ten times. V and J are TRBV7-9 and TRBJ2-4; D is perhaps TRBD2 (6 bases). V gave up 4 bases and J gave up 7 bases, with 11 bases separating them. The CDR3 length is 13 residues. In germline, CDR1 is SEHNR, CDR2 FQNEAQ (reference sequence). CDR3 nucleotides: TGTGCCAGCAGCTCGCCAGGGAGGAACATTCAGTACTTC. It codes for CASSSPGRNIQYF.

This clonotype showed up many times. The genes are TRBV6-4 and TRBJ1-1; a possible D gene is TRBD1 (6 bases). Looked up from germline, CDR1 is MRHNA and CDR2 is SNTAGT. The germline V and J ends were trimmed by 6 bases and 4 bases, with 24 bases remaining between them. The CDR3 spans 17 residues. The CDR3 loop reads CASSHFGGAMRSTEAFF. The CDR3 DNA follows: TGTGCCAGCAGCCACTTCGGGGGCGCGATGAGGAGCACTGAAGCTTTCTTT.

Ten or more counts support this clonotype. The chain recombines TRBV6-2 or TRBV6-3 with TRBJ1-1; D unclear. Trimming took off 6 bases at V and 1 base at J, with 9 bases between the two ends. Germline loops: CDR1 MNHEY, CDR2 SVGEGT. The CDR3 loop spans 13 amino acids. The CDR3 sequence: CASRYRENTEAFF. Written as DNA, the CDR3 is TGTGCCAGCAGGTACAGAGAGAACACTGAAGCTTTCTTT.

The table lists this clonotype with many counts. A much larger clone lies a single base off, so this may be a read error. As DNA, the CDR3 is TGTGCCAGCGGACCCGGGGGGGTGTATCAGCCCCAGCATTTT. Translation: CASGPGGVYQPQHF. The chain uses TRBV12-3 or TRBV12-4 and TRBJ1-5; perhaps TRBD1 as D (5 bases). V dropped 8 bases and J dropped 5 bases, with 16 bases sitting between them. This CDR3 comprises 14 residues.

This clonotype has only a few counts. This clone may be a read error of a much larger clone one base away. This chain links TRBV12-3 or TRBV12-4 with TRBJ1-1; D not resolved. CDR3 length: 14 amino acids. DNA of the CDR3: TGTGCCAGCAGTTTACTAGGGTGGAACACTGAAGCTCTCTTT. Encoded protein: CASSLLGWNTEALF.

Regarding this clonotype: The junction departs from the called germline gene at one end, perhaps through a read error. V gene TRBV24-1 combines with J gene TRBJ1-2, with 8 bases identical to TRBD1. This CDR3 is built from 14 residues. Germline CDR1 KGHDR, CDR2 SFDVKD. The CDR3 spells CATNDQDRDYGYIF. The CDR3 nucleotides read TGTGCCACCAATGACCAGGACAGGGACTATGGCTACATCTTC.

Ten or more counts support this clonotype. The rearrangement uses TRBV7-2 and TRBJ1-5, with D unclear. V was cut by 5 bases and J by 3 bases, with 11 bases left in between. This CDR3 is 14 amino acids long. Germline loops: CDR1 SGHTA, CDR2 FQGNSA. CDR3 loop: CASSNGQYNQPQHF. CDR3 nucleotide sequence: TGTGCCAGCAGCAATGGGCAGTACAATCAGCCCCAGCATTTT.

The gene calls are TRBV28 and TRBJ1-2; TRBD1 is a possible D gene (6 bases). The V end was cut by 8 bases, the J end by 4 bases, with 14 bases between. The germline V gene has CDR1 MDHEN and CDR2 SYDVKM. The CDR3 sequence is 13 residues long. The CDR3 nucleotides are TGTGCCAGCCCAGGGGCGGGGGGCTATGGCTACACCTTC. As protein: CASPGAGGYGYTF.

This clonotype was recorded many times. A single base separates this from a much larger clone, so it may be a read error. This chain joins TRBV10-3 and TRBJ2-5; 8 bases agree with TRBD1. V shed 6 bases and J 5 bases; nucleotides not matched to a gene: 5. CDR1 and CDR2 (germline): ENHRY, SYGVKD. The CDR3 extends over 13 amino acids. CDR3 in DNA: TGTGCCATCAGCGGACAGGGTGGTGAGACCCAGTACTTC. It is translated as CAISGQGGETQYF.

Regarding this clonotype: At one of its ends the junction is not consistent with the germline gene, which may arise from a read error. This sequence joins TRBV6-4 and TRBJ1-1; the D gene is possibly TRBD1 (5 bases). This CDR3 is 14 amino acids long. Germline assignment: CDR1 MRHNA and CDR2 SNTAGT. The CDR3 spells CASSIEGVNTEACF. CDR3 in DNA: TGTGCCAGCAGTATCGAAGGGGTGAACACTGAAGCTTGCTTT.

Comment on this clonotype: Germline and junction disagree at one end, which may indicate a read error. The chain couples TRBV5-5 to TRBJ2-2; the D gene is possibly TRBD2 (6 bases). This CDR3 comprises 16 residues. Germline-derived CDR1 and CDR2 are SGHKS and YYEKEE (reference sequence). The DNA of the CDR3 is TGTGCCATCAGCTTGGCCGGAGGGGCGGAAACCGGGGAGCTGTTTTTT. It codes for CAISLAGGAETGELFF. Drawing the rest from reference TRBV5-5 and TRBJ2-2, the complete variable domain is DAGVTQSPTHLIKTRGQQVTLRCSPISGHKSVSWYQQVLGQGPQFIFQYYEKEERGRGNFPDRFSARQFPNYSSELNVNALLLGDSALYLCAISLAGGAETGELFFGEGSRLTVL.

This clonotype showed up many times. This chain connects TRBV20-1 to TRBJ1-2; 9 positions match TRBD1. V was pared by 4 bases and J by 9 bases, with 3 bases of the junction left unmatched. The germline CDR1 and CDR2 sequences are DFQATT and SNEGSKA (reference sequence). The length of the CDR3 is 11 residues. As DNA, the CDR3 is TGCAGTGCTAACGACAGGGGGAGCTACACCTTC. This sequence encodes CSANDRGSYTF.

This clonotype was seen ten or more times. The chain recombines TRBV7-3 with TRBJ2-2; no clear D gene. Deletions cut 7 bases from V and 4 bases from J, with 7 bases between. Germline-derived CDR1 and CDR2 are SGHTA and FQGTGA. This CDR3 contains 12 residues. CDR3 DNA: TGTGCCAGCACGATCGGCACCGGGGAGCTGTTTTTT. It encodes CASTIGTGELFF. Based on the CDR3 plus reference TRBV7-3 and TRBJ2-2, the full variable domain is GAGVSQTPSNKVTEKGKYVELRCDPISGHTALYWYRQSLGQGPEFLIYFQGTGAADDSGLPNDRFFAVRPEGSVSTLKIQRTERGDSAVYLCASTIGTGELFFGEGSRLTVL.

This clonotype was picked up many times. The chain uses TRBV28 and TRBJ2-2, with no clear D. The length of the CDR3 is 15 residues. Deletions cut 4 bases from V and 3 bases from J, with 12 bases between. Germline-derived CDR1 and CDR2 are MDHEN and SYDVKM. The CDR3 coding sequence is TGTGCCAGCAGTTCGCCCGATTCGTACACCGGGGAGCTGTTTTTT. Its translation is CASSSPDSYTGELFF.

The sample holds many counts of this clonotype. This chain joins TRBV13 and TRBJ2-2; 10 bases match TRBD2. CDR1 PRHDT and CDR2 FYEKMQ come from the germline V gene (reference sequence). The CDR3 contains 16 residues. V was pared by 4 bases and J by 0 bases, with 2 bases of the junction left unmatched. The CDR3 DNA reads TGTGCCAGCAGCTGGACTAGCGGTGCGAACACCGGGGAGCTGTTTTTT. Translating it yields CASSWTSGANTGELFF. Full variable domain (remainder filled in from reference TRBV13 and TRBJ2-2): AAGVIQSPRHLIKEKRETATLKCYPIPRHDTVYWYQQGPGQDPQFLISFYEKMQSDKGSIPDRFSAQQFSDYHSELNMSSLELGDSALYFCASSWTSGANTGELFFGEGSRLTVL.

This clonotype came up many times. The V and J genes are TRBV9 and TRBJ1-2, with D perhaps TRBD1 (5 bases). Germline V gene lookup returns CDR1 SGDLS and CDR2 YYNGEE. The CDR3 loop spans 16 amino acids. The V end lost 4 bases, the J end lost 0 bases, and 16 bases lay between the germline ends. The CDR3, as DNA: TGTGCCAGCAGCCTCAGCCGGGACGGAGCTAACTATGGCTACACCTTC. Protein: CASSLSRDGANYGYTF.

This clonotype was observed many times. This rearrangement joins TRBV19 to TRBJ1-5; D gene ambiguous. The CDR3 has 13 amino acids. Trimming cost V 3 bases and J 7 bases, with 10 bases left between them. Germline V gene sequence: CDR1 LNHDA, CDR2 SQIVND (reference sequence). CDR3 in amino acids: CASSMAKWQPQHF. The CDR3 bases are TGTGCCAGTAGTATGGCCAAGTGGCAGCCCCAGCATTTT.